A single sample gave rise to the 20 T cell receptor beta chains below, sequenced in a study of blood T cell repertoires in COVID-19. The assay was immunoSEQ multiplex PCR, and TCRdb's table has in-frame clones only and misses some. The data show about 180,000 clones, 80% to 90% seen once. The sequenced sample consisted of peripheral blood. These receptors all stem from a woman in her 50s with COVID-19, enrolled during active disease.

J is TRBJ2-7 and V is TRBV7-3, with 9 bases that match TRBD2. From germline, CDR1 is SGHTA and CDR2 FQGTGA. Trimming cost V 1 base and J 5 bases; bases outside gene matches: 6. The CDR3 contains 15 residues. The CDR3 loop reads CASSLRASGDHEQYF. In nucleotides, the CDR3 is TGTGCCAGCAGCTTAAGGGCTAGCGGGGACCACGAGCAGTACTTC.

J is TRBJ2-3 and V is TRBV4-3, with 12 nucleotides matching TRBD2. After removal of 3 bases from V and 1 base from J, the junction contained 8 bases not matched to a gene. Germline V gene lookup returns CDR1 LGHNA and CDR2 YSLEER. CDR3 size: 18 residues. CDR3 bases: TGCGCCAGCAGCCAGGGCCTAGCGGGGGGGCCACGCACAGATACGCAGTATTTT. Amino acid sequence: CASSQGLAGGPRTDTQYF.

The chain uses TRBV6-5 and TRBJ2-5, with 10 nucleotides matching TRBD1. Germline V lookup: CDR1 MNHEY, CDR2 SVGAGI. The CDR3 consists of 15 residues. Trimming took 1 base from V and 9 from J; bases not matched to a gene: 8. The CDR3 nucleotides are TGTGCCAGCAGTTACTGGACAGGGGGACTTCCGGCCCAGTACTTC. Protein: CASSYWTGGLPAQYF.

This chain connects TRBV7-2 to TRBJ2-1, with TRBD2 identical over 7 bases. After removal of 6 bases from V and 3 bases from J, the junction contained 11 bases not matched to a gene. CDR1 and CDR2 from the germline V gene are SGHTA and FQGNSA. This CDR3 is built from 16 residues. DNA for the CDR3: TGTGCCAGCAGTCTCCGGGCGGGGGTTGGCTACAATGAGCAGTTCTTC. This gives the protein CASSLRAGVGYNEQFF. The whole variable domain, filled in from reference TRBV7-2 and TRBJ2-1, reads GAGVSQSPSNKVTEKGKDVELRCDPISGHTALYWYRQSLGQGLEFLIYFQGNSAPDKSGLPSDRFSAERTGGSVSTLTIQRTQQEDSAVYLCASSLRAGVGYNEQFFGPGTRLTVL.

The chain combines TRBV3-1 (or the pseudogene TRBV3-2) with TRBJ1-1, with D perhaps matching TRBD1 (5 bases). This CDR3 region has 13 residues. Germline CDR1 reads LGHDT; CDR2 reads YNNKEL (reference sequence). Trimming left V 1 base short and J 7 bases short, with 10 bases between. CDR3 in DNA: TGTGCCAGCAGCCAAGGACAGTGGTTTGAAGCTTTCTTT. This gives the protein CASSQGQWFEAFF.

The chain has TRBV27 and TRBJ1-6, with 9 bases that match TRBD1. Unmatched junction bases numbered 6, after V lost 6 bases and J lost 6 bases. This CDR3 comprises 15 residues. Looked up from germline, CDR1 is MNHEY and CDR2 is SMNVEV (reference sequence). CDR3 region: CASRKQGAVNSPLHF. The CDR3 DNA sequence: TGTGCCAGCAGGAAACAGGGGGCAGTTAATTCACCCCTCCACTTT.

The chain links TRBV6-5 to TRBJ1-4; D is unresolved. V was shortened by 0 bases and J by 5 bases, with 7 bases between the two germline ends. Germline V gene data show CDR1 as MNHEY and CDR2 as SVGAGI. The CDR3 consists of 14 residues. The CDR3 DNA is TGTGCCAGCAGTTACTCAACCCAGAATGAAAAACTGTTTTTT. This sequence encodes CASSYSTQNEKLFF.

The V gene is TRBV4-1, the J gene TRBJ1-5, with 11 positions matching TRBD1. V shed 6 bases, J shed 6 bases, and the junction held 13 bases outside the gene matches. The CDR3 loop spans 17 amino acids. Germline CDR1 reads MGHRA; CDR2 reads YSYEKL. DNA of the CDR3: TGCGCCAGCAGACCAGAGGTAGGGACAGGGGGAGGTCAGCCCCAGCATTTT. Its protein product is CASRPEVGTGGGQPQHF.

J is TRBJ2-4 and V is TRBV3-1 (or the pseudogene TRBV3-2), with a tentative D call TRBD2 (6 bases). In germline, CDR1 is LGHDT, CDR2 YNNKEL (reference sequence). V dropped 2 bases and J dropped 8 bases, with 16 bases sitting between them. The CDR3 runs 15 residues. Here the CDR3 DNA reads TGTGCCAGCAGCCAAACTGGACTGGGCGGGGACATTCAGTACTTC. Protein product: CASSQTGLGGDIQYF.

This sequence joins TRBV5-4 and TRBJ2-3, with D unresolved. Germline V lookup: CDR1 SGHNT, CDR2 YYREEE (reference sequence). V lost 0 bases and J 2 bases, leaving 7 bases between the germline ends. The length of the CDR3 is 14 residues. CDR3 sequence: CASSLAPVTDTQYF. The CDR3 bases are TGTGCCAGCAGCTTGGCGCCAGTCACAGATACGCAGTATTTT.

This chain joins TRBV6-5 and TRBJ1-6; the D is unclear. CDR3 size: 16 residues. The V end lost 3 bases, the J end lost 6 bases, and 15 bases lay between the germline ends. In germline, CDR1 is MNHEY, CDR2 SVGAGI. CDR3 in amino acids: CASSYSNGEGNSPLHF. The CDR3 nucleotides read TGTGCCAGCAGTTATTCCAACGGGGAAGGTAATTCACCCCTCCACTTT.

The chain carries TRBV11-2 and TRBJ2-7; 9 bases line up with TRBD2. The V gene end was trimmed by 5 bases and the J gene end by 7 bases; junction bases not matched to a gene: 12. There are 15 residues in the CDR3. CDR1 and CDR2 from the germline V gene are SGHAT and FQNNGV. The CDR3 spells CASSTWTSETVEQYF. In DNA, the CDR3 is TGTGCCAGCAGCACATGGACTAGCGAGACGGTTGAGCAGTACTTC.

This rearrangement joins TRBV5-1 to TRBJ2-5; no definite D call. Germline assignment: CDR1 SGHRS and CDR2 YFSETQ. Trimming took off 0 bases at V and 2 bases at J, with 5 bases between the two ends. CDR3 size: 13 residues. The CDR3 nucleotides read TGCGCCAGCAGCTTGGCCACACAAGAGACCCAGTACTTC. Amino acids: CASSLATQETQYF.

This chain connects TRBV29-1 to TRBJ1-2; D uncertain. This CDR3 spans 14 amino acids. Germline CDR1 and CDR2: SQVTM and ANQGSEA. The CDR3, as DNA: TGCACCGGGGAGGGCCGGGAAACCCCGGGTGGCTACACCTTC. Amino acids: CTGEGRETPGGYTF.

V is TRBV29-1 and J is TRBJ2-7; the D is unclear. Germline CDR1 reads SQVTM; CDR2 reads ANQGSEA. Trimming took 7 bases from V and 1 from J, leaving 8 bases between them. The CDR3 consists of 11 residues. CDR3 loop: CSARNSYEQYF. The DNA for the CDR3 is TGCAGCGCCAGGAATTCCTACGAGCAGTACTTC.

This chain connects TRBV4-1 to TRBJ1-1; tentative D call: TRBD1 (5 bases). The V and J ends lost 3 bases and 3 bases respectively, with 14 bases between them. This CDR3 contains 15 residues. Germline CDR1 MGHRA, CDR2 YSYEKL. In DNA, the CDR3 is TGCGCCAGCAGCCACCTTATCCAAGGGGACACTGAAGCTTTCTTT. Its translation: CASSHLIQGDTEAFF.

The V call is TRBV2, the J call TRBJ1-5, with a weak D call TRBD1 (5 bases). V was pared by 4 bases and J by 3 bases, with 10 bases between. Per germline, CDR1 SNHLY and CDR2 FYNNEI. The CDR3 is 14 residues long. CDR3 loop: CASSGDSFNQPQHF. In DNA, the CDR3 is TGTGCCAGCAGTGGTGACAGCTTCAATCAGCCCCAGCATTTT.

This rearrangement joins TRBV5-1 to TRBJ2-7, with D maybe TRBD1 (6 bases). Trimming took off 0 bases at V and 4 bases at J, with 14 bases between the two ends. Germline CDR1 reads SGHRS; CDR2 reads YFSETQ. This CDR3 contains 15 residues. CDR3 DNA sequence: TGCGCCAGCAGCTTGGATGCAGGGGCAACTTACGAGCAGTACTTC. It codes for CASSLDAGATYEQYF.

The chain recombines TRBV28 with TRBJ2-3; D might be TRBD1 (5 bases). Looked up from germline, CDR1 is MDHEN and CDR2 is SYDVKM. Trimming removed 3 bases at V and 2 bases at J, with 12 bases between. The CDR3 spans 15 residues. Here the CDR3 reads CASSLGQGNTDTQYF. The CDR3 coding sequence is TGTGCCAGCAGTTTGGGGCAGGGAAACACAGATACGCAGTATTTT.

The V gene is TRBV4-2, the J gene TRBJ1-5, with D tentatively TRBD1 (5 bases). V was cut by 1 base and J by 5 bases, with 21 bases left in between. Germline V gene lookup returns CDR1 LGHNA and CDR2 YNFKEQ. This CDR3 is 18 amino acids long. Written as DNA, the CDR3 is TGTGCCAGCAGCCAAGCGGGGGTAGGAGGGGATGGGGATCAGCCCCAGCATTTT. It encodes CASSQAGVGGDGDQPQHF.